The sequence of this TCR beta chain was determined in a study of T cell changes during pregnancy in multiple sclerosis. Here immunoSEQ multiplex PCR was the method, and the copy in TCRdb shows in-frame clones only, minus some. The sample comprises tens of thousands of clones, nearly 90% of which are singletons, and about 0.57% rests with the top ten. This clone was observed once. The ends were cut back, 9 bases at V and 0 bases at J, with 14 bases in the middle. The germline gives CDR1 MDHEN, CDR2 SYDVKM. This CDR3 region has 14 residues. This TCR derives from a female donor with multiple sclerosis, enrolled in a pregnancy study. Material: CD4+ T cells from peripheral blood mononuclear cells, obtained in the second trimester of pregnancy. The chain carries TRBV28 and TRBJ1-2, with D possibly TRBD1 on 5 matching bases. CDR3 in amino acids: CASRVTGANYGYTF. DNA for the CDR3: TGTGCCAGTAGAGTAACAGGTGCTAACTATGGCTACACCTTC.